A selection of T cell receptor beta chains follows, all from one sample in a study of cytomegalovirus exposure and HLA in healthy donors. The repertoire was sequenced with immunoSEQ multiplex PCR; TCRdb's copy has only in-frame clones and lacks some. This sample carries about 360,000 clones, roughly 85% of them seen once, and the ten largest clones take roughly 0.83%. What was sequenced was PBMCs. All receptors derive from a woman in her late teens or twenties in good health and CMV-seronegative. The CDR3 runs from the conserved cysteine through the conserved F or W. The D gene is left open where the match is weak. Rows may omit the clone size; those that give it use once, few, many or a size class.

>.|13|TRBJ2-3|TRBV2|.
CASSSGLTDTQYF
TGTGCCAGCTCCAGCGGCCTCACAGATACGCAGTATTTT
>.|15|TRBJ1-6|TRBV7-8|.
CASSLTATFHSPLHF
TGTGCCAGCAGCTTGACAGCCACTTTTCATTCACCCCTCCACTTT
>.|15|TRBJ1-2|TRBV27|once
CASSWRAEAHYGYTF
TGTGCCAGCAGTTGGCGGGCCGAGGCCCACTATGGCTACACCTTC
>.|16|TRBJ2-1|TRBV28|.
CASSFYGIRKTNEQFF
TGTGCCAGCAGTTTTTACGGGATCCGTAAAACCAATGAGCAGTTCTTC
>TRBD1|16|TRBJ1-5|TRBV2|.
CASSDYLDRGHQPQHF
TGTGCCAGCAGTGATTATCTGGACAGGGGGCATCAGCCCCAGCATTTT
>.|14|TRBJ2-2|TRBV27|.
CASSLGLNTGELFF
TGTGCCAGCAGTTTGGGACTTAACACCGGGGAGCTGTTTTTT
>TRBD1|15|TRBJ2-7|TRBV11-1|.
CASSARTGGAYEQYF
TGTGCCAGCAGCGCCCGGACAGGGGGCGCCTACGAGCAGTACTTC
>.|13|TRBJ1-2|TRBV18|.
CASSPSGPYGYTF
TGTGCCAGCTCCCCGAGCGGACCCTATGGCTACACCTTC
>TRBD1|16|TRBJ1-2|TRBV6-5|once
CASSYFRNGQGSGYTF
TGTGCCAGCAGTTACTTCAGAAACGGACAGGGGAGCGGCTACACCTTC
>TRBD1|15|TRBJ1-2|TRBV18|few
CASSTGTAPNYGYTF
TGTGCCAGCTCTACCGGGACAGCCCCAAACTATGGCTACACCTTC
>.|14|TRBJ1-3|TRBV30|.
CAWSDGRGGNTIYF
TGTGCCTGGAGTGACGGTCGAGGGGGAAACACCATATATTTT
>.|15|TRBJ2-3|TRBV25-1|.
CASQASATSTDTQYF
TGTGCCAGCCAAGCTAGCGCTACTAGCACAGATACGCAGTATTTT
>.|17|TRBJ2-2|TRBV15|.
CATSRDRRGEDTGELFF
TGTGCCACCAGCAGAGATCGCAGGGGAGAAGACACCGGGGAGCTGTTTTTT
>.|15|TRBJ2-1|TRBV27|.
CASSYSRVGFNEQFF
TGTGCCAGCAGTTACTCCAGGGTTGGGTTCAATGAGCAGTTCTTC
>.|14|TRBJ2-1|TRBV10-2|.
CASSDDRTGDEQFF
TGCGCCAGCAGTGACGACAGAACGGGTGATGAGCAGTTCTTC
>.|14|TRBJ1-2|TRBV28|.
CASSLPNSNYGYTF
TGTGCCAGCAGTTTACCTAACAGTAACTATGGCTACACCTTC
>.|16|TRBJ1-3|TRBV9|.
CASSVQEVASGNTIYF
TGTGCCAGCAGCGTTCAGGAGGTGGCCTCTGGAAACACCATATATTTT
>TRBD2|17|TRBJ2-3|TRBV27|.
CASSLSRLAGFTDTQYF
TGTGCCAGCAGTTTATCCCGACTAGCGGGGTTCACAGATACGCAGTATTTT
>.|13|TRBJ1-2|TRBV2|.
CASRWGVNYGYTF
TGTGCCAGCAGGTGGGGGGTTAACTATGGCTACACCTTC
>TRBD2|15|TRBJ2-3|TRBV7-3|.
CASSLTFREEDTQYF
TGTGCCAGCAGCTTAACGTTTCGGGAGGAGGATACGCAGTATTTT